This is a list of T cell receptor beta chains from one sample in a study of T cell repertoires in cytomegalovirus infection. No antigens are known for them. Using its own MiXCR run on the reads, TCRdb lists one record per CDR3 protein. The sample comprises approximately 50,000 distinct CDR3 sequences, more than 15% of which are singletons, and 60% to 65% rests with the top ten. Sample: CD8+ T cells from cultured PBMCs, taken from culture after CMV antigen stimulation. The origin of the receptors is a human donor in good health (CMV status not recorded). Some clones in this sample may be carry-over from other donors' samples. Each CDR3 is given with its conserved first and last residue. Fields, in order: CDR3 length, V gene, J gene, D gene, CDR3 protein. The D gene is left open where the match is weak.

14	TRBV10-3	TRBJ2-3	TRBD1	CAIGGQGRTDTQYF
14	TRBV7-9	TRBJ1-2	-	CASSLSRSLYGYTF
15	TRBV6-5	TRBJ2-3	-	CASSYEGASTDTQYF
15	TRBV11-2	TRBJ2-5	TRBD1	CASSTRDRRQETQYF
17	TRBV28	TRBJ1-4	-	CASSLEGIGATNEKLFF
12	TRBV25-1	TRBJ1-1	-	CASSERNTEAFF
14	TRBV4-1	TRBJ2-2	-	CASSQVGGTGELFF
16	TRBV7-2	TRBJ2-2	-	CASSLRRGPNSGELFF
17	TRBV6-2/TRBV6-3	TRBJ2-5	-	CASTQGPLQGQQETQYF
16	TRBV7-6	TRBJ2-5	TRBD2	CASSSSGRVNQETQYF
12	TRBV2	TRBJ1-6	-	CASSESRSPLHF
16	TRBV19	TRBJ2-1	-	CASSIGATSSYNEQFF
15	TRBV6-2/TRBV6-3	TRBJ2-2	-	CASSPGIAVTGELFF
14	TRBV4-1	TRBJ2-3	-	CASSQEGATDTQYF
15	TRBV6-1	TRBJ2-7	-	CASSEEGRGLYEQYF
12	TRBV7-9	TRBJ2-1	TRBD1	CASSLKDREQFF
16	TRBV7-3	TRBJ2-7	-	CASSPHWASSRDEQYF
14	TRBV7-9	TRBJ2-7	-	CASSLGGTYYEQYF
14	TRBV12-3/TRBV12-4	TRBJ1-3	TRBD1	CASSRTGSGNTIYF
14	TRBV20-1	TRBJ2-7	TRBD1	CSATRTGENYEQYF
15	TRBV12-3/TRBV12-4	TRBJ2-1	TRBD1	CASSSRQGVHNEQFF
14	TRBV7-9	TRBJ2-5	-	CASSLGDYQETQYF
15	TRBV7-9	TRBJ2-7	-	CASSPRGSGAYEQYF
13	TRBV7-2	TRBJ1-5	TRBD1	CASSMTGPQPQHF
16	TRBV27	TRBJ2-7	TRBD2	CASSLRLAAPLYEQYF
15	TRBV20-1	TRBJ2-3	-	CSAARRREGTDTQYF
14	TRBV7-9	TRBJ1-2	-	CASSPYDNPYGYTF
14	TRBV12-3/TRBV12-4	TRBJ2-1	TRBD2	CASTSGGATREQFF
15	TRBV6-1	TRBJ2-1	TRBD1	CASSHGTAFNNEQFF
14	TRBV6-5	TRBJ1-1	-	CASSQGGSNTEAFF
13	TRBV7-6	TRBJ1-1	-	CASSQGSRVEAFF
14	TRBV27	TRBJ1-5	-	CASSFVGSQQPQHF
12	TRBV6-2/TRBV6-3	TRBJ2-5	-	CASSYVEDTQYF
17	TRBV19	TRBJ2-5	TRBD2	CASSQGLALTLQETQYF
14	TRBV7-9	TRBJ1-1	-	CASINVGWDTEAFF
12	TRBV29-1	TRBJ2-7	TRBD1	CSVERQGYEQYF
19	TRBV27	TRBJ1-6	-	CASSSHLGSIGSYNSPLHF
10	TRBV6-2/TRBV6-3	TRBJ2-1	-	CASKGNVQFF
14	TRBV7-8	TRBJ1-1	-	CASSTRQWDTEAFF
14	TRBV19	TRBJ1-5	TRBD1	CASSWTGINQPQHF
16	TRBV5-4	TRBJ2-5	-	CASSLGWGERAETQYF
17	TRBV20-1	TRBJ2-7	TRBD2	CSARDLWSGGDFYEQYF
13	TRBV11-2	TRBJ2-7	-	CASSLGALYEQYF
13	TRBV7-2	TRBJ2-7	-	CASSERTILEQYF
16	TRBV7-6	TRBJ2-5	TRBD2	CASSRLAGGPGETQYF
15	TRBV4-1	TRBJ1-5	-	CASSQVPTLHQPQHF
16	TRBV6-2/TRBV6-3	TRBJ1-3	-	CATYSPEGTPGNTIYF
16	TRBV7-3	TRBJ2-3	-	CASSLNLLAPTDTQYF
15	TRBV7-2	TRBJ2-5	TRBD2	CASSVRSGIGETQYF
16	TRBV5-1	TRBJ2-7	TRBD2	CASSLVPGGLTYEQYF
12	TRBV19	TRBJ1-1	-	CASSDPQREAFF
16	TRBV11-2	TRBJ2-7	TRBD2	CASSLDRPSGSYEQYF